The next 6 T cell receptor beta chains were all read from a single sample in a study of T cell responses to AZD1222 COVID-19 vaccine. TCRdb's copy holds only in-frame clones and misses some; the assay was immunoSEQ multiplex PCR. The sample lists some 170,000 clones, about 92% seen once, with over 0.7% in the top ten. This specimen was peripheral blood, taken on day 0 of AZD1222 vaccination. These TCRs come from an adult in good health.

The CDR3 loop reads CASSLGWMAVPPYEQYF. CDR3 in DNA: TGTGCCAGCAGCTTAGGTTGGATGGCAGTCCCTCCCTACGAGCAGTACTTC. The chain is built from TRBV7-6 and TRBJ2-7; D not certain. The germline V gene encodes CDR1 SGHVS and CDR2 FNYEAQ. The CDR3 length is 17 residues. With 1 base removed from V and 2 bases from J, the gap between germline ends came to 18 bases. Complete variable domain (other parts from reference TRBV7-6 and TRBJ2-7): GAGVSQSPRYKVTKRGQDVALRCDPISGHVSLYWYRQALGQGPEFLTYFNYEAQQDKSGLPNDRFSAERPEGSISTLTIQRTEQRDSAMYRCASSLGWMAVPPYEQYFGPGTRLTVT.

The V gene is TRBV11-2, the J gene TRBJ1-2; D is ambiguous. This CDR3 is 14 amino acids long. From germline, CDR1 is SGHAT and CDR2 FQNNGV. Trimming took off 1 base at V and 4 bases at J, with 10 bases between the two ends. The CDR3 sequence is CASSLVFRTYGYTF. CDR3 nucleotide sequence: TGTGCCAGCAGCTTAGTATTTCGGACCTATGGCTACACCTTC.

J is TRBJ1-2 and V is TRBV9, with D uncertain. From germline, CDR1 is SGDLS and CDR2 YYNGEE. The CDR3 totals 17 residues. The V and J ends lost 4 bases and 5 bases respectively, with 24 bases between them. CDR3 residues: CASSPRLGPGRGYGYTF. CDR3 sequence (DNA): TGTGCCAGCAGCCCCCGACTCGGGCCGGGGAGAGGGTATGGCTACACCTTC.

This clone occurred once. The chain's CDR3 is CASSSVWPEAFF. The CDR3 nucleotides read TGTGCCAGCAGCTCTGTTTGGCCTGAAGCTTTCTTT. The V gene is TRBV5-8, the J gene TRBJ1-1, with D hard to call. The germline CDR1 and CDR2 sequences are SGHTS and YDEGEE. The CDR3 is 12 residues long. The germline V and J ends were trimmed by 3 bases and 6 bases, with 9 bases remaining between them.

The genes are TRBV7-8 and TRBJ1-1; 8 bases map to TRBD1. Germline CDR1 is SGHVS and CDR2 is FQNEAQ. This CDR3 region has 13 residues. Trimming removed 6 bases from V and 8 bases from J; junction bases left unmatched: 8. In nucleotides, the CDR3 is TGTGCCAGCAGGCCCCCAGGGGGCCTGGAAGCTTTCTTT. Protein: CASRPPGGLEAFF.

The chain combines TRBV2 with TRBJ2-3; D gene ambiguous. The CDR3 is made up of 12 amino acids. The ends were cut back, 6 bases at V and 4 bases at J, with 8 bases in the middle. In germline, CDR1 is SNHLY, CDR2 FYNNEI. The CDR3 region has the DNA TGTGCCAGCAGGGGGAACCCAGATACGCAGTATTTT. This translates into CASRGNPDTQYF.